Presented here are 18 T cell receptor beta chains from one specimen sequenced in a study of blood T cell repertoires in COVID-19. TCRdb's copy holds only in-frame clones and misses some; the assay was immunoSEQ multiplex PCR. The sample carries about 200,000 clones, roughly 87% recorded once. Sequencing was carried out using peripheral blood. These receptor sequences come from a man aged 60 to 75 with active or convalescent COVID-19.

This sequence joins TRBV7-9 and TRBJ2-2, with 10 bases fitting TRBD1. Looked up from germline, CDR1 is SEHNR and CDR2 is FQNEAQ (reference sequence). V shed 6 bases and J 6 bases; nucleotides not matched to a gene: 10. The CDR3 covers 16 residues. The CDR3 spells CASSSTGTGVAGELFF. The CDR3 bases are TGTGCCAGCAGTTCTACCGGGACAGGGGTGGCCGGGGAGCTGTTTTTT. The variable domain in full, completed from reference TRBV7-9 and TRBJ2-2, reads DTGVSQNPRHKITKRGQNVTFRCDPISEHNRLYWYRQTLGQGPEFLTYFQNEAQLEKSRLLSDRFSAERPKGSFSTLEIQRTEQGDSAMYLCASSSTGTGVAGELFFGEGSRLTVL.

The chain employs TRBV7-9 and TRBJ2-2; D perhaps matches TRBD1 (5 bases). Between the trimmed V and J ends, which lost 1 base and 7 bases, there was a span of 13 bases. The CDR3 is 15 residues long. Germline V gene data show CDR1 as SEHNR and CDR2 as FQNEAQ (reference sequence). The CDR3 DNA sequence: TGTGCCAGCAGCTTAGGGCAGGGAATACTCGGGGAGCTGTTTTTT. Encoded protein: CASSLGQGILGELFF.

This chain links TRBV7-9 with TRBJ1-4; 9 positions agree with TRBD1. The CDR3 spans 15 residues. V shed 5 bases and J 3 bases; nucleotides not matched to a gene: 4. Germline lookup yields CDR1 SEHNR and CDR2 FQNEAQ (reference sequence). As DNA, the CDR3 is TGTGCCAGCAGCCCGGGACAGGGTTCTAATGAAAAACTGTTTTTT. Translated, it gives CASSPGQGSNEKLFF.

The sample holds a few counts of this clone. This rearrangement joins TRBV19 to TRBJ1-2, with 10 nucleotides matching TRBD1. The CDR3 has 15 residues. Germline V gene data show CDR1 as LNHDA and CDR2 as SQIVND (reference sequence). With 5 bases clipped from V and 1 base from J, the junction kept 4 bases outside the gene matches. The CDR3 region has the DNA TGTGCCAGTAGTGACCGGGACAGGGGTAACTATGGCTACACCTTC. Protein: CASSDRDRGNYGYTF.

The CDR3 bases are TGTGCCAGCAGCCCTAAACGGGTAGCGGGCAATGAGCAGTTCTTC. Translating it yields CASSPKRVAGNEQFF. V is TRBV9 and J is TRBJ2-1, with TRBD2 identical over 7 bases. The germline CDR1 and CDR2 sequences are SGDLS and YYNGEE. Unmatched junction bases numbered 10, after V lost 4 bases and J lost 6 bases. The CDR3 is 15 amino acids.

The gene calls are TRBV2 and TRBJ2-5; 8 bases line up with TRBD2. Germline V gives CDR1 SNHLY, CDR2 FYNNEI. The CDR3 spans 15 residues. The V gene end was trimmed by 6 bases and the J gene end by 5 bases; junction bases not matched to a gene: 11. CDR3: CASSERGGRWETQYF. In nucleotides, the CDR3 is TGTGCCAGCAGCGAACGGGGGGGCCGGTGGGAGACCCAGTACTTC.

This clone was counted between two and nine times. This rearrangement joins TRBV2 to TRBJ1-1, with D perhaps matching TRBD1 (6 bases). Trimming shortened V by 3 bases and J by 6 bases, and 14 bases separated the two germline ends. This CDR3 has 14 amino acids. Germline CDR1 reads SNHLY; CDR2 reads FYNNEI. CDR3 nucleotide sequence: TGTGCCAGCAGTGAGGAGCAGGGGATCTCTGAAGCTTTCTTT. It is translated as CASSEEQGISEAFF.

V is TRBV12-3 or TRBV12-4 and J is TRBJ2-5; possibly TRBD1 for D (6 bases). V gave up 2 bases and J gave up 5 bases, with 9 bases separating them. This CDR3 region has 13 residues. The CDR3 coding sequence is TGTGCCAGCAGTTTACCAGGGGCGGAGACCCAGTACTTC. Protein sequence: CASSLPGAETQYF.

This chain uses TRBV5-1 with TRBJ1-5; 7 nucleotides align to TRBD1. Germline values: CDR1 SGHRS, CDR2 YFSETQ. With 4 bases clipped from V and 3 bases from J, the junction kept 4 bases outside the gene matches. This CDR3 contains 14 residues. This chain's CDR3 is CASSPTGSNQPQHF. CDR3 sequence (DNA): TGCGCCAGCAGCCCGACAGGGTCCAATCAGCCCCAGCATTTT.

The V and J genes are TRBV5-1 and TRBJ2-7; 11 bases match TRBD1. The V gene end was trimmed by 4 bases and the J gene end by 7 bases; junction bases not matched to a gene: 10. There are 15 residues in the CDR3. Germline CDR1 is SGHRS and CDR2 is YFSETQ. The CDR3 loop reads CASSMAGQGAGEQYF. As DNA, the CDR3 is TGCGCCAGCAGCATGGCCGGACAGGGGGCGGGTGAGCAGTACTTC.

The chain couples TRBV15 to TRBJ1-2; D not certain. Germline CDR1 reads LNHNV; CDR2 reads YYDKDF (reference sequence). The CDR3 extends over 13 amino acids. The ends were cut back, 0 bases at V and 2 bases at J, with 4 bases in the middle. The CDR3 coding sequence is TGTGCCACCAGCAGAGACGGGAACTATGGCTACACCTTC. Translating gives CATSRDGNYGYTF.

V gene TRBV7-9 combines with J gene TRBJ2-1, with 10 bases matching TRBD2. Germline CDR1 SEHNR, CDR2 FQNEAQ (reference sequence). This CDR3 spans 16 amino acids. Trimming took 0 bases from V and 4 from J; bases not matched to a gene: 3. In DNA, the CDR3 is TGTGCCAGCAGCTTAGCCCTAGCGGGGGTATACAATGAGCAGTTCTTC. Amino acid sequence: CASSLALAGVYNEQFF.

The chain links TRBV7-9 to TRBJ2-3; perhaps TRBD2 as D (7 bases). The V gene's germline CDR1 is SEHNR and CDR2 FQNEAQ (reference sequence). This CDR3 has 14 residues. Trimming cost V 5 bases and J 2 bases, with 11 bases left between them. CDR3 bases: TGTGCCAGCAGCCTTGGGGGGGCCACAGATACGCAGTATTTT. It encodes CASSLGGATDTQYF.

Concerning this clone: The same CDR3 can be traced to other DNA sequences in this sample. This chain joins TRBV10-3 and TRBJ2-3, with a weak D call TRBD2 (6 bases). CDR3 size: 12 residues. V lost 2 bases to trimming and J lost 6 bases, with 6 bases between them. The germline V gene has CDR1 ENHRY and CDR2 SYGVKD. This chain's CDR3 is CAISEGRDTQYF. CDR3 DNA: TGTGCCATCAGTGAGGGGAGGGATACGCAGTATTTT.

V and J are TRBV9 and TRBJ2-1; possible D gene TRBD2, 5 bases. There are 16 residues in the CDR3. Germline assignment: CDR1 SGDLS and CDR2 YYNGEE. V was cut by 1 base and J by 0 bases, with 11 bases left in between. The CDR3 nucleotides are TGTGCCAGCAGCGTATCTTTAGCGAGCTCCTACAATGAGCAGTTCTTC. Encoded protein: CASSVSLASSYNEQFF.

This sequence joins TRBV11-2 and TRBJ2-7; possible D gene TRBD2, 5 bases. Germline V gives CDR1 SGHAT, CDR2 FQNNGV. Trimming shortened V by 4 bases and J by 11 bases, and 12 bases separated the two germline ends. The CDR3 sequence is 11 residues long. DNA for the CDR3: TGTGCCAGCAGCTCCTGGGGAGAGGAGTACTTC. Its protein product is CASSSWGEEYF.

The V call is TRBV3-1 (or the pseudogene TRBV3-2), the J call TRBJ1-4, with D tentatively TRBD1 (5 bases). This CDR3 contains 13 residues. V lost 1 base, J lost 8 bases, and 8 bases lay in between. CDR1 is LGHDT, CDR2 YNNKEL, per germline (reference sequence). CDR3 sequence: CASSQVGGEKLFF. The CDR3 nucleotides read TGTGCCAGCAGCCAAGTGGGGGGGGAAAAACTGTTTTTT.

The chain is built from TRBV6-2 or TRBV6-3 and TRBJ2-1, with D possibly matching TRBD2 (5 bases). Trimming removed 0 bases from V and 6 bases from J, with 12 bases in between. The CDR3 contains 15 residues. Germline lookup yields CDR1 MNHEY and CDR2 SVGEGT. This chain's CDR3 is CASSYSGRRANEQFF. CDR3 bases: TGTGCCAGCAGTTACTCGGGAAGGCGGGCCAATGAGCAGTTCTTC.